The 11 T cell receptor beta chains listed next were all sequenced from one sample in a study of beta chain features in type 1 diabetes. cDNA synthesis used the whole RNA isolate, giving expressed TCRB sequences. Here immunoSEQ multiplex PCR was the method, and the copy in TCRdb shows in-frame clones only, minus some. There are 35,000 to 45,000 clones in the sample; around 60% occur only once, and roughly 2% lies in the top ten. Material for sequencing was Tregs from blood. These receptor sequences come from a woman under 40 in good health.

This clone was observed a few times. The chain employs TRBV4-3 and TRBJ2-6; maybe TRBD1 (6 bases). Germline loops: CDR1 LGHNA, CDR2 YSLEER. CDR3 length: 17 amino acids. Between the trimmed V and J ends, which lost 3 bases and 3 bases, there was a span of 15 bases. The CDR3 sequence: CASSHRPNRVGANVLTF. The CDR3 DNA reads TGCGCCAGCAGCCACCGACCTAACAGGGTTGGGGCCAACGTCCTGACTTTC.

V usage is TRBV9 and J usage is TRBJ2-3; weak D call: TRBD2 (6 bases). V was cut by 3 bases and J by 3 bases, with 20 bases left in between. The CDR3 totals 17 residues. Germline CDR1 reads SGDLS; CDR2 reads YYNGEE. As DNA, the CDR3 is TGTGCCAGCAGCGCCCGGGGACTTACAGACTCTACAGATACGCAGTATTTT. It yields the protein CASSARGLTDSTDTQYF.

This sequence joins TRBV29-1 and TRBJ1-1; weak D call: TRBD1 (5 bases). V was clipped by 6 bases and J by 2 bases, with 10 bases between them. CDR3 length: 12 residues. Germline V CDR1 and CDR2: SQVTM, ANQGSEA. CDR3 protein: CSVNRFNTEAFF. The CDR3, as DNA: TGCAGCGTAAACAGGTTTAACACTGAAGCTTTCTTT.

A few counts support this clone. The chain employs TRBV5-1 and TRBJ2-1; 11 nucleotides align to TRBD1. V shed 0 bases and J 7 bases; nucleotides not matched to a gene: 6. CDR1 and CDR2 from the germline V gene are SGHRS and YFSETQ. The CDR3 consists of 16 residues. Here the CDR3 reads CASSLERTGGFNEQFF. DNA for the CDR3: TGCGCCAGCAGCTTGGAGCGGACAGGGGGCTTTAATGAGCAGTTCTTC.

The V gene is TRBV19, the J gene TRBJ2-2, with 10 bases fitting TRBD2. The CDR3 covers 19 residues. V shed 0 bases, J shed 6 bases, and the junction held 13 bases outside the gene matches. Germline V CDR1 and CDR2: LNHDA, SQIVND (reference sequence). Here the CDR3 reads CASSIDSWIAGGLAGELFF. CDR3 coding DNA: TGTGCCAGTAGTATAGATAGTTGGATAGCGGGAGGTTTGGCCGGGGAGCTGTTTTTT.

V usage is TRBV7-2 and J usage is TRBJ2-7, with 8 positions matching TRBD2. The V and J ends lost 7 bases and 5 bases, in that order; junction bases with no gene match: 10. The CDR3 runs to 14 residues. In germline, CDR1 is SGHTA, CDR2 FQGNSA. The CDR3: CASTLGLEGNEQYF. The CDR3 DNA reads TGTGCCAGCACCCTGGGACTAGAGGGAAACGAGCAGTACTTC.

This sequence joins TRBV5-4 and TRBJ2-5; 14 bases are a match to TRBD2. The DNA end lines up better with TRBJ2-7; the J call may be wrong. The CDR3 sequence is 16 residues long. The germline V gene has CDR1 SGHNT and CDR2 YYREEE (reference sequence). The CDR3 reads CASSGTSGRRAYEQYF. The CDR3 bases are TGTGCCAGTTCCGGGACTAGCGGGAGACGCGCCTACGAGCAGTACTTC.

The chain combines TRBV28 with TRBJ2-7, with 10 bases aligning to TRBD2. This CDR3 spans 17 amino acids. CDR1 MDHEN and CDR2 SYDVKM come from the germline V gene. Losses at the gene ends were 4 bases for V and 5 bases for J; bases not matched to a gene: 14. DNA of the CDR3: TGTGCCAGCAGTTCCCGGACTAGCGGCAGGGGTGACGACGAGCAGTACTTC. Encoded protein: CASSSRTSGRGDDEQYF. Full variable domain (remainder filled in from reference TRBV28 and TRBJ2-7): DVKVTQSSRYLVKRTGEKVFLECVQDMDHENMFWYRQDPGLGLRLIYFSYDVKMKEKGDIPEGYSVSREKKERFSLILESASTNQTSMYLCASSSRTSGRGDDEQYFGPGTRLTVT.

This chain joins TRBV7-2 and TRBJ2-3; D may be TRBD1 (5 bases). Germline V gene lookup returns CDR1 SGHTA and CDR2 FQGNSA. The V gene lost 3 bases and the J gene lost 4 bases, with 11 bases spanning the gap. The CDR3 extends over 14 amino acids. CDR3 sequence reads: CASSLAGRSDTQYF. The CDR3 DNA reads as TGTGCCAGCAGCTTGGCAGGGCGGTCAGATACGCAGTATTTT.

The rearrangement joins TRBV18 to TRBJ2-1; 7 nucleotides agree with TRBD2. The germline V gene has CDR1 KGHSH and CDR2 LQKENI. The CDR3 has 15 residues. With V trimmed by 2 bases and J by 7 bases, 8 bases remained unmatched. CDR3 nucleotide sequence: TGTGCCAGCTCACCAGAGCGGGGAGCAGGAAATGAGCAGTTCTTC. Protein: CASSPERGAGNEQFF.

A few counts support this clone. V and J are TRBV7-2 and TRBJ2-3; possible D gene TRBD1, 5 bases. V was cut by 7 bases and J by 2 bases, with 16 bases left in between. The length of the CDR3 is 15 residues. Germline values: CDR1 SGHTA, CDR2 FQGNSA. DNA for the CDR3: TGTGCCAGCACCCGCGTTAGGGGTCTCACAGATACGCAGTATTTT. Protein: CASTRVRGLTDTQYF.